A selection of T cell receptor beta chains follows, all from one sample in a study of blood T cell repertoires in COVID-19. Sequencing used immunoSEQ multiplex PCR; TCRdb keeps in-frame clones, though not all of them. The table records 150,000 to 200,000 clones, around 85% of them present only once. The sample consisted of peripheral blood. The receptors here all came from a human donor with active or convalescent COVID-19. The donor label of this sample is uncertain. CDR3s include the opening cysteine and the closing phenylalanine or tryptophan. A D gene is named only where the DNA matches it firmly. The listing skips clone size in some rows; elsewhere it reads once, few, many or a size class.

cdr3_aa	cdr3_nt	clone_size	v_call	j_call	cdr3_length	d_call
CASSSGTANTGELFF	TGTGCCAGCAGCTCCGGGACAGCGAACACCGGGGAGCTGTTTTTT	NA	TRBV6-6	TRBJ2-2	15	TRBD1
CASSLVVREETQYF	TGTGCCAGCAGCTTAGTGGTCAGGGAAGAGACCCAGTACTTC	once	TRBV11-3	TRBJ2-5	14	NA
CASRKSMGLIGYTF	TGTGCCAGCAGAAAATCCATGGGCCTGATAGGCTACACCTTC	NA	TRBV6-5	TRBJ1-2	14	NA
CASSLVGGPSSGVYNEQFF	TGTGCCAGCAGCTTAGTGGGGGGTCCCTCCTCCGGGGTCTACAATGAGCAGTTCTTC	NA	TRBV7-9	TRBJ2-1	19	NA
CASSFDGGYNQPQHF	TGCGCCAGCAGCTTTGACGGAGGGTACAATCAGCCCCAGCATTTT	once	TRBV5-1	TRBJ1-5	15	NA
CASSILTGGNTIYF	TGTGCCAGTAGTATCTTAACCGGGGGAAACACCATATATTTT	NA	TRBV19	TRBJ1-3	14	NA
CASSQVWRGRRETQYF	TGTGCCAGCAGCCAAGTGTGGAGGGGGCGCCGGGAGACCCAGTACTTC	NA	TRBV3-1/TRBV3-2	TRBJ2-5	16	NA
CASSESPGTSRRETQYF	TGCGCCAGCAGTGAGTCCCCAGGGACTAGCCGCCGGGAGACCCAGTACTTC	NA	TRBV10-1	TRBJ2-5	17	TRBD2
CASSPGQGYTGELFF	TGTGCCAGCTCACCTGGACAGGGGTACACCGGGGAGCTGTTTTTT	NA	TRBV18	TRBJ2-2	15	TRBD1
CASSLGAGGHQETQYF	TGTGCCAGCAGCTTAGGGGCGGGGGGGCACCAAGAGACCCAGTACTTC	NA	TRBV11-3	TRBJ2-5	16	TRBD2
CASNLGRANEKLFF	TGTGCCAGCAATCTAGGGCGGGCTAATGAAAAACTGTTTTTT	NA	TRBV7-9	TRBJ1-4	14	NA
CASSLSRAPSSYEQYF	TGTGCCAGCAGTTTATCGCGAGCGCCTAGCTCCTACGAGCAGTACTTC	once	TRBV27	TRBJ2-7	16	NA
CSVLPRQGTWAFF	TGCAGCGTTCTACCCCGACAGGGGACGTGGGCTTTCTTT	few	TRBV29-1	TRBJ1-1	13	TRBD1
CASSVGQAYTGELFF	TGTGCCAGCAGCGTAGGGCAGGCCTACACCGGGGAGCTGTTTTTT	NA	TRBV9	TRBJ2-2	15	NA
CASRPDRVTEAFF	TGTGCCAGCAGGCCCGACAGGGTCACTGAAGCTTTCTTT	NA	TRBV12-3/TRBV12-4	TRBJ1-1	13	TRBD1
CASRAGAPNTGELFF	TGTGCCAGTAGGGCAGGGGCCCCGAACACCGGGGAGCTGTTTTTT	NA	TRBV19	TRBJ2-2	15	NA
CSASPSPEVYEQYF	TGCAGTGCTAGTCCTAGTCCAGAGGTCTACGAGCAGTACTTC	NA	TRBV20-1	TRBJ2-7	14	NA
CASSYRDMGNSPLHF	TGCGCCAGCAGCTATAGGGACATGGGGAATTCACCCCTCCACTTT	NA	TRBV5-1	TRBJ1-6	15	NA
CATSDLRGTSGRYEQFF	TGTGCCACCAGTGATTTGCGAGGGACTAGCGGTAGATATGAGCAGTTCTTC	NA	TRBV24-1	TRBJ2-1	17	TRBD2
CSVRRGPSGGEDTQYF	TGCAGCGTCCGACGGGGCCCTAGCGGGGGTGAAGATACGCAGTATTTT	NA	TRBV29-1	TRBJ2-3	16	TRBD2
CARSPGQGNSGANVLTF	TGTGCCAGAAGCCCTGGACAGGGTAACTCTGGGGCCAACGTCCTGACTTTC	NA	TRBV5-3	TRBJ2-6	17	TRBD1
CASSFYRDLSSPLHF	TGCGCCAGCAGCTTCTACAGGGATCTCAGTTCACCCCTCCACTTT	NA	TRBV5-1	TRBJ1-6	15	NA
CASSFSGGDTGELFF	TGCGCCAGCAGCTTTAGCGGGGGGGACACCGGGGAGCTGTTTTTT	NA	TRBV5-1	TRBJ2-2	15	TRBD2
CASSPRQGAAYEQYF	TGTGCCAGCAGTCCTCGACAGGGGGCTGCCTACGAGCAGTACTTC	NA	TRBV6-6	TRBJ2-7	15	TRBD1
CASSRRGERLHF	TGTGCCAGCTCCCGGCGGGGGGAGAGGCTCCACTTT	NA	TRBV25-1	TRBJ1-6	12	NA
CASSPTPHLSNQPQHF	TGTGCCAGCAGCCCAACCCCCCATCTAAGCAATCAGCCCCAGCATTTT	NA	TRBV9	TRBJ1-5	16	NA
CASSESSGGRNEQFF	TGTGCCAGCAGTGAATCTAGCGGGGGGAGGAATGAGCAGTTCTTC	NA	TRBV6-1	TRBJ2-1	15	TRBD2
CASSPEETQYF	TGTGCCAGCTCACCAGAGGAGACCCAGTACTTC	few	TRBV18	TRBJ2-5	11	NA
CASSRDRGYNEKLFF	TGTGCCAGCAGCCGGGACAGGGGCTATAATGAAAAACTGTTTTTT	NA	TRBV3-1/TRBV3-2	TRBJ1-4	15	TRBD1
CATREGRDPNEQFF	TGTGCCACCCGGGAGGGGCGCGACCCCAATGAGCAGTTCTTC	NA	TRBV10-3	TRBJ2-1	14	TRBD2
CASSLTNEGAGEQFF	TGTGCCAGCAGCTTAACGAATGAGGGTGCGGGTGAGCAGTTCTTC	NA	TRBV7-3	TRBJ2-1	15	NA
CASSFFNQPQHF	TGTGCCAGCAGTTTCTTCAATCAGCCCCAGCATTTT	NA	TRBV12-3/TRBV12-4	TRBJ1-5	12	NA
CASQPGTGIFYEQYF	TGTGCCAGCCAGCCCGGGACAGGGATATTCTACGAGCAGTACTTC	NA	TRBV5-4	TRBJ2-7	15	TRBD1
CASSFGQGEGYTF	TGTGCCAGCAGCTTCGGACAGGGTGAAGGCTACACCTTC	NA	TRBV5-6	TRBJ1-2	13	TRBD1
CASRTNTNEKLFF	TGTGCCAGCAGAACAAACACCAATGAAAAACTGTTTTTT	NA	TRBV7-9	TRBJ1-4	13	NA
CASSAAGSLNEKLFF	TGTGCCAGCAGTGCGGCCGGGTCCCTTAATGAAAAACTGTTTTTT	NA	TRBV6-1	TRBJ1-4	15	NA
CASSQPLQRAGNTIYF	TGCGCCAGCAGCCAACCATTACAGAGGGCTGGAAACACCATATATTTT	NA	TRBV4-1	TRBJ1-3	16	NA
CASSYTRTGMNTIYF	TGTGCCAGCAGTTACACCCGGACAGGGATGAACACCATATATTTT	NA	TRBV6-5	TRBJ1-3	15	TRBD1
CASSAHTGVNGYTF	TGCGCCAGCAGCGCGCACACAGGGGTTAATGGCTACACCTTC	NA	TRBV5-1	TRBJ1-2	14	TRBD1
CASSVGSGSLQETQYF	TGTGCCAGCAGCGTAGGTAGCGGGAGCTTACAAGAGACCCAGTACTTC	NA	TRBV9	TRBJ2-5	16	TRBD2
CASSEALDRGGYEQYF	TGTGCCAGCAGTGAAGCCCTAGACAGGGGGGGCTACGAGCAGTACTTC	NA	TRBV6-1	TRBJ2-7	16	TRBD1
CASSDTSGRVVLQFF	TGTGCCAGCAGTGACACTAGCGGGAGAGTGGTCTTGCAGTTCTTC	NA	TRBV7-9	TRBJ2-1	15	TRBD2
CASSVAIGGRSTDTQYF	TGTGCCAGCAGCGTAGCTATCGGCGGGAGGAGCACAGATACGCAGTATTTT	NA	TRBV9	TRBJ2-3	17	TRBD2
CASSSGQTQYEQYF	TGTGCCAGCAGCTCGGGACAGACCCAGTACGAGCAGTACTTC	NA	TRBV7-9	TRBJ2-7	14	TRBD1
CASSPRRGEQYF	TGTGCCAGCAGTCCCAGACGAGGCGAGCAGTACTTC	NA	TRBV6-2/TRBV6-3	TRBJ2-7	12	NA
CAIPTSGSEAFF	TGTGCCATCCCAACTAGCGGGTCTGAAGCTTTCTTT	NA	TRBV10-3	TRBJ1-1	12	NA
CASSLVLGGDTQYF	TGTGCCAGCAGCTTAGTCCTGGGCGGGGATACGCAGTATTTT	once	TRBV11-1	TRBJ2-3	14	NA
CASSQSTTGDYSAQYF	TGCGCCAGCAGCCAATCTACGACAGGGGACTATTCTGCCCAGTACTTC	few	TRBV4-1	TRBJ2-5	16	NA
CASSLSGVVAFF	TGTGCCAGCAGTTTATCAGGGGTGGTAGCTTTCTTT	once	TRBV12-3/TRBV12-4	TRBJ1-1	12	NA
CASSLYLGTGGGNQPQHF	TGTGCCAGCAGTTTATATCTCGGGACAGGGGGCGGCAATCAGCCCCAGCATTTT	NA	TRBV28	TRBJ1-5	18	TRBD1
CASKGLAGATYEQYF	TGTGCCAGCAAAGGACTAGCGGGAGCCACCTACGAGCAGTACTTC	NA	TRBV2	TRBJ2-7	15	TRBD2